What follows is one T cell receptor (beta chain) and its context. The antigen remains unidentified. PCR amplification relied on 60 Vbeta primers (plus 13 Jbeta primers). Measured with immunoSEQ multiplex PCR; TCRdb has only the in-frame clones, and not every one. Of about 180,000 clones listed, roughly 84% were seen once; the top ten hold roughly 1%. The data are from a study of cytomegalovirus exposure and HLA in healthy donors. Study-wide points: Trimming of TCR beta V- and J-genes showed a link, identified in a later analysis, to a missense DCLRE1C variant. Exclusion applied to some V segments, including TRBV6-2 and TRBV6-3, as they were indistinguishable.

Germline V lookup: CDR1 MNHEY, CDR2 SMNVEV (reference sequence). The CDR3 length is 15 residues. V was pared by 8 bases and J by 5 bases, with 22 bases between. Those who donated were healthy bone marrow donors. The origin of this receptor is a man aged 25 to 40 in good health and CMV-seronegative. The chain uses TRBV27 and TRBJ2-7; a possible D gene is TRBD1 (8 bases). Material for sequencing was PBMCs. The CDR3 DNA is TGTGCCAGCGGTCACTACAGGGGGGGTTTCGACGAGCAGTACTTC. It yields the protein CASGHYRGGFDEQYF.